A single sample gave rise to the 4 T cell receptor beta chains below, sequenced in a study of blood T cell repertoires in COVID-19. This table comes from immunoSEQ multiplex PCR, and its TCRdb copy is limited to in-frame clones, with some not included. Of 40,000 to 60,000 clones in the sample, about 79% are singletons; the top ten hold 6.5% to 8%. Sequenced: peripheral blood. These receptors all come from a human donor in a cohort sampled during active COVID-19.

This chain joins TRBV5-1 and TRBJ2-1; 9 bases are a match to TRBD2. The CDR3 covers 16 residues. The germline V gene encodes CDR1 SGHRS and CDR2 YFSETQ. V gave up 0 bases and J gave up 5 bases; unmatched junction bases: 6. Here the CDR3 reads CASSLAASGIHNEQFF. As DNA, the CDR3 is TGCGCCAGCAGCTTGGCTGCTAGCGGGATACACAATGAGCAGTTCTTC. Supplemented by reference TRBV5-1 and TRBJ2-1, the full variable domain reads KAGVTQTPRYLIKTRGQQVTLSCSPISGHRSVSWYQQTPGQGLQFLFEYFSETQRNKGNFPGRFSGRQFSNSRSEMNVSTLELGDSALYLCASSLAASGIHNEQFFGPGTRLTVL.

This chain uses TRBV25-1 with TRBJ2-1, with TRBD2 matching over 10 bases. Germline V CDR1 and CDR2: MGHDK, SYGVNS. The CDR3 is 15 residues long. Trimming cost V 6 bases and J 10 bases; bases outside gene matches: 12. This CDR3 reads CASSGSSGSFGEQFF. CDR3 DNA sequence: TGTGCCAGCAGCGGATCTAGCGGGAGTTTCGGAGAGCAGTTCTTC. The complete variable domain, with remaining parts taken from reference TRBV25-1 and TRBJ2-1, reads EADIYQTPRYLVIGTGKKITLECSQTMGHDKMYWYQQDPGMELHLIHYSYGVNSTEKGDLSSESTVSRIRTEHFPLTLESARPSHTSQYLCASSGSSGSFGEQFFGPGTRLTVL.

As to this clone: At one end, the junction sequence differs from germline, possibly due to a read error. The chain joins TRBV10-2 to TRBJ2-5; D is unclear. The CDR3 covers 14 residues. Germline CDR1 is WSHSY and CDR2 is SAAADI. CDR3 protein: CASTEPRVGETQYF. The CDR3, as DNA: TGCGCCAGCACTGAGCCCCGGGTTGGGGAGACCCAGTACTTC.

The chain links TRBV28 to TRBJ1-2; 7 positions match TRBD1. The CDR3 length is 15 residues. CDR1 is MDHEN, CDR2 SYDVKM, per germline. Trimming at V came to 6 bases and at J to 5 bases, leaving 12 bases not matched to a gene. This CDR3 is CASSYVTGEVYGYTF. Here the CDR3 DNA reads TGTGCCAGCAGCTATGTAACAGGGGAGGTTTATGGCTACACCTTC.